This TCR beta chain stems from a study of response to subunit inactivated influenza vaccine. TCRdb redid the calling of the RT-PCR reads with MiXCR, one entry per CDR3 protein. The repertoire holds hundreds of thousands of distinct CDR3 sequences, 21% seen once, with more than 8.5% in the top ten. There are a few counts of this clonotype. What it binds is unknown. The study's findings and limits: Only a handful of new T cells, the authors suggested, are recruited with each seasonal influenza vaccination.

The germline V gene encodes CDR1 MGHRA and CDR2 YSYEKL. Trimming at V came to 4 bases and at J to 1 base, leaving 3 bases not matched to a gene. The CDR3 contains 15 residues. Sequencing was performed on PBMCs from blood, taken less than 22 months after vaccination. The chain combines TRBV4-1 with TRBJ2-1; TRBD2 agrees at 8 bases. The TCR sequence derives from a man in his fifties or sixties who received an inactivated influenza vaccine. The CDR3 region is CASSRAGASYNEQFF. In DNA form, the CDR3 reads TGCGCCAGCAGCCGAGCGGGAGCGTCCTACAATGAGCAGTTCTTC.